This T cell receptor beta chain comes out of a study of blood T cell repertoires in COVID-19. Study details: T cells, B-cell-depleted T cells, or PBMCs provided the cDNA or gDNA that served as material.

The V end was cut by 0 bases, the J end by 0 bases, with 6 bases between. The CDR3 extends over 16 amino acids. Germline CDR1 reads MNHNS; CDR2 reads SASEGT. Source study methods: Estimates of nucleated cell counts were drawn from the amplification of reference gene primers. The data were produced by immunoSEQ multiplex PCR, yet TCRdb's version contains in-frame clones alone and is incomplete. D and trimming come from the DNA, and the V and J calls and clone size come from that table. The table has approximately 480,000 clones, roughly 87% seen once. Patients of the Seattle cohort, enrolled during active infection, were followed longitudinally.

The J gene is TRBJ2-6, the V gene TRBV6-1; D gene uncertain. Sequenced material: peripheral blood. The receptor was isolated from a man aged 18 to 30 with COVID-19, enrolled during active disease. Here the CDR3 reads CASSEARRSGANVLTF. CDR3 DNA: TGTGCCAGCAGTGAAGCGCGCCGCTCTGGGGCCAACGTCCTGACTTTC.